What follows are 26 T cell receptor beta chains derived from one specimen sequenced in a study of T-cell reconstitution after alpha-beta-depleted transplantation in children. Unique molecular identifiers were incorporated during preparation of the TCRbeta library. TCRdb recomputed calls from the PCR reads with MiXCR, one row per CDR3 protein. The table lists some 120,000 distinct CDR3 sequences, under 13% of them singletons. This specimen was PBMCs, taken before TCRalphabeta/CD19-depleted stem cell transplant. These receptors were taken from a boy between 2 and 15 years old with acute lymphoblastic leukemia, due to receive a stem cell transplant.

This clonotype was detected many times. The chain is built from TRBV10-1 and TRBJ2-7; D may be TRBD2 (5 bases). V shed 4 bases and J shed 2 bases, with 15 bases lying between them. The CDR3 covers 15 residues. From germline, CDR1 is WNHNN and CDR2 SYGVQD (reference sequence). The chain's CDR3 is CASSAGSTGAYEQYF. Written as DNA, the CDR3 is TGCGCCAGCAGTGCGGGATCAACCGGGGCCTACGAGCAGTACTTC.

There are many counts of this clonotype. The CDR3 loop is CSAPPGTRTEAFF. For the CDR3, the DNA is TGCAGTGCTCCACCGGGCACTCGGACTGAAGCTTTCTTT. The gene calls are TRBV20-1 and TRBJ1-1; D unresolved. Germline-derived CDR1 and CDR2 are DFQATT and SNEGSKA (reference sequence). The CDR3 length is 13 residues. V was trimmed by 5 bases and J by 5 bases, leaving 15 bases between them.

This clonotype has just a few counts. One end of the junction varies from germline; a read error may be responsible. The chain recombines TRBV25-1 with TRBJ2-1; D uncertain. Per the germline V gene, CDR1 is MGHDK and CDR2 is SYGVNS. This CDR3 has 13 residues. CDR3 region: CASNERLYNEQFF. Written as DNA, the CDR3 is TGTGCCAGCAATGAAAGGCTCTACAATGAGCAGTTCTTC.

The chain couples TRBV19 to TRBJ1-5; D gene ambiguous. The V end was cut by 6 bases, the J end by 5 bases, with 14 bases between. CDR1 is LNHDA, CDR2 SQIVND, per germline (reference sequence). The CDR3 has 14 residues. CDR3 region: CASRDRGGYQPQHF. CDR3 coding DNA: TGTGCCAGTAGAGACCGGGGAGGTTATCAGCCCCAGCATTTT.

The CDR3: CASSLGQGGDQPQHF. The DNA of the CDR3 is TGCGCCAGCAGCTTGGGACAGGGAGGGGATCAGCCCCAGCATTTT. The J gene is TRBJ1-5, the V gene TRBV5-1, with 7 bases fitting TRBD1. Trimming took 0 bases from V and 5 from J; bases not matched to a gene: 5. The CDR3 sequence is 15 residues long. Germline V lookup: CDR1 SGHRS, CDR2 YFSETQ.

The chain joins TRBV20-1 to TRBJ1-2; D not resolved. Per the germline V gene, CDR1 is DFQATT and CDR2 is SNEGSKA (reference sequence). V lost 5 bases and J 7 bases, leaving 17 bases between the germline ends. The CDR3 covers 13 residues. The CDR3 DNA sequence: TGCAGTGCTGGTTCCGCAGCGGGAGGTGGCTACACCTTC. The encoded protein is CSAGSAAGGGYTF.

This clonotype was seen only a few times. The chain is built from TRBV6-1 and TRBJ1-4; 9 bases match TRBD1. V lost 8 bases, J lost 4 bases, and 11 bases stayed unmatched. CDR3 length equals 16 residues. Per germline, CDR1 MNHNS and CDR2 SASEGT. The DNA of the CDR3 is TGTGCCAGCCGTCCCGGGACAGGGCTCCATAATGAAAAACTGTTTTTT. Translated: CASRPGTGLHNEKLFF.

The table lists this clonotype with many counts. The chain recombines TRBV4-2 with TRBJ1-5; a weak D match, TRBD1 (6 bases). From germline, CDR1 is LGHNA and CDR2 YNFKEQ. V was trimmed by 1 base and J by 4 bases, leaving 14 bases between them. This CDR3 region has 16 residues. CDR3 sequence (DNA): TGTGCCAGCAGCCAAGGCCGGGGGCAGGGGAATCAGCCCCAGCATTTT. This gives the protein CASSQGRGQGNQPQHF.

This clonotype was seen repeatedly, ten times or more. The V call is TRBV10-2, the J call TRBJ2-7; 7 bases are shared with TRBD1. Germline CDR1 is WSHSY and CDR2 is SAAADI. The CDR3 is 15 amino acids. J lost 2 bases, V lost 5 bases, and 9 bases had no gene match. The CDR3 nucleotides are TGCGCCAGCAGTCACAGGGGCACTCCACCCTACGAGCAGTACTTC. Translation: CASSHRGTPPYEQYF.

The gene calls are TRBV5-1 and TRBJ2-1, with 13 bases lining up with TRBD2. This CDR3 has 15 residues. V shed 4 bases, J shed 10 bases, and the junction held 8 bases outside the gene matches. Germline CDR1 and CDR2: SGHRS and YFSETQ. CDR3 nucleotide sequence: TGCGCCAGCAGCACCGGGACTAGCGGGATGGGCGAGCAGTTCTTC. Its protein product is CASSTGTSGMGEQFF.

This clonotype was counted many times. Here the CDR3 reads CSAYGQVGTEAFF. CDR3 bases: TGCAGTGCATACGGGCAAGTAGGCACTGAAGCTTTCTTT. This chain links TRBV20-1 with TRBJ1-1, with unresolved D. CDR1 is DFQATT and CDR2 is SNEGSKA in the germline V gene (reference sequence). The length of the CDR3 is 13 residues. V was clipped by 6 bases and J by 4 bases, with 15 bases between them.

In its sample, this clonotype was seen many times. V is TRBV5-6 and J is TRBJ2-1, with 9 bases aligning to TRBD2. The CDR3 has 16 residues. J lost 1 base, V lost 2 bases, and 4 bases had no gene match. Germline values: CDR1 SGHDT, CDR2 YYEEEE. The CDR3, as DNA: TGTGCCAGCAGCTTTCTCCTAGCGGGATCCTACAATGAGCAGTTCTTC. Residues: CASSFLLAGSYNEQFF.

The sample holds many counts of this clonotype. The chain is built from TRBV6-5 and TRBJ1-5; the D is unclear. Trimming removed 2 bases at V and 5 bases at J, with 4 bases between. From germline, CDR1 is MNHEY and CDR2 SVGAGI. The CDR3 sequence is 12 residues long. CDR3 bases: TGTGCCAGCAGTTACAGACATCAGCCCCAGCATTTT. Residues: CASSYRHQPQHF.

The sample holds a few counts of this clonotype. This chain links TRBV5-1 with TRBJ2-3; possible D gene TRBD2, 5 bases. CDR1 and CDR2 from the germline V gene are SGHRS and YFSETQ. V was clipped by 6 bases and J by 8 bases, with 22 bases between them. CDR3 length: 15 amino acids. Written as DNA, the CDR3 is TGCGCCAGCAACGAACCGGGCGGAAGTGGAGGTACGCAGTATTTT. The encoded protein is CASNEPGGSGGTQYF. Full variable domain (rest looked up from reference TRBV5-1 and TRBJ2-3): KAGVTQTPRYLIKTRGQQVTLSCSPISGHRSVSWYQQTPGQGLQFLFEYFSETQRNKGNFPGRFSGRQFSNSRSEMNVSTLELGDSALYLCASNEPGGSGGTQYFGPGTRLTVL.

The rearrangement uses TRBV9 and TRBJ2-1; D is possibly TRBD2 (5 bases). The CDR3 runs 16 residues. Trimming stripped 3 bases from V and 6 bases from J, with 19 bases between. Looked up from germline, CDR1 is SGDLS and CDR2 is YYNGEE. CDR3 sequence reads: CASSANGGRRSNEQFF. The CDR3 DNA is TGTGCCAGCAGCGCAAACGGCGGGCGCCGGTCCAATGAGCAGTTCTTC.

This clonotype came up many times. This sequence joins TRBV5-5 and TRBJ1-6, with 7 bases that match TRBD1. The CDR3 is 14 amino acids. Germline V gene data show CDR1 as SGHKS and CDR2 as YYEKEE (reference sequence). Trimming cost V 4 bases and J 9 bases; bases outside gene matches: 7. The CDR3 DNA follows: TGTGCCAGCAGCCTGACAGGGAAGGGTTCACCCCTCCACTTT. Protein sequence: CASSLTGKGSPLHF.

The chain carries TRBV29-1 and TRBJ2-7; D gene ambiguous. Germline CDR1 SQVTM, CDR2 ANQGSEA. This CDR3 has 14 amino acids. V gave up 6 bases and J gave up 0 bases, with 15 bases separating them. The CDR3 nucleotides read TGCAGCGTAGAACGGACGGTTAGCTCCTACGAGCAGTACTTC. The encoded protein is CSVERTVSSYEQYF.

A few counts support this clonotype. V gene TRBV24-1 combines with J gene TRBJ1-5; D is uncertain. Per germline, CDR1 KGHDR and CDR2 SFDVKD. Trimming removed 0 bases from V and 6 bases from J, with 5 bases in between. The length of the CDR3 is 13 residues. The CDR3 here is CATSDLSGQPQHF. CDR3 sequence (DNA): TGTGCCACCAGTGATTTGTCGGGTCAGCCCCAGCATTTT.

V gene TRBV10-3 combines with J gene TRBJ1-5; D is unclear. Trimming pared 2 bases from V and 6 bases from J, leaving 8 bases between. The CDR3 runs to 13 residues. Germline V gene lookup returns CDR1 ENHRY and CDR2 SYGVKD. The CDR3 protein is CAISEGRGQPQHF. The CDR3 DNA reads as TGTGCCATCAGTGAGGGACGGGGTCAGCCCCAGCATTTT.

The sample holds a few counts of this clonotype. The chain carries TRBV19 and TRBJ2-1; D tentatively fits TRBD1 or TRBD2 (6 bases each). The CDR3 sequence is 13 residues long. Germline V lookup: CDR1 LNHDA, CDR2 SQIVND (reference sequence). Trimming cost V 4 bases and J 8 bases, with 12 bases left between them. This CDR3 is CASSTPGGHEQFF. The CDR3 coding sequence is TGTGCCAGTAGTACCCCTGGGGGGCATGAGCAGTTCTTC. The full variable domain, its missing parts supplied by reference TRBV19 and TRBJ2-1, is DGGITQSPKYLFRKEGQNVTLSCEQNLNHDAMYWYRQDPGQGLRLIYYSQIVNDFQKGDIAEGYSVSREKKESFPLTVTSAQKNPTAFYLCASSTPGGHEQFFGPGTRLTVL.

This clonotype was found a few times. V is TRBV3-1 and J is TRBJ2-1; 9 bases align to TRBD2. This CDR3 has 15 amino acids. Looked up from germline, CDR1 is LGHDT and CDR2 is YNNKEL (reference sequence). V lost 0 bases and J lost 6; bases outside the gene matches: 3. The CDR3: CASSQELAGANEQFF. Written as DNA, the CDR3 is TGTGCCAGCAGCCAAGAACTAGCGGGCGCCAATGAGCAGTTCTTC.

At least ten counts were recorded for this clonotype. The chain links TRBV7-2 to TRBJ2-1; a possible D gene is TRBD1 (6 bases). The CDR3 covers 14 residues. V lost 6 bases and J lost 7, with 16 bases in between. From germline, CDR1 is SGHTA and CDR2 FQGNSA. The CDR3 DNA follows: TGTGCCAGCAGTATTGGGGACAACGGGAATGAGCAGTTCTTC. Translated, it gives CASSIGDNGNEQFF.

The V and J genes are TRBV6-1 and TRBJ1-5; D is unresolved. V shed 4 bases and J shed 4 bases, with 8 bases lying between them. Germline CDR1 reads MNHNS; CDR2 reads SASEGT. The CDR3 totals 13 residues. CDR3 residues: CASSVTANQPQHF. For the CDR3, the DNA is TGTGCCAGCAGTGTAACTGCGAATCAGCCCCAGCATTTT.

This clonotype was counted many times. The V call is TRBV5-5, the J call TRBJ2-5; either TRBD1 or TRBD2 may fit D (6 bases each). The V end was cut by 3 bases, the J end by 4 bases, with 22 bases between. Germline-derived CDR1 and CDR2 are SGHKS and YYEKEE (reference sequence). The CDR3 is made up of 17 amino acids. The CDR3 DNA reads TGTGCCAGCAGCTCCCTTAACGGGAGAGGAGGGGGAGAGACCCAGTACTTC. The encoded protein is CASSSLNGRGGGETQYF. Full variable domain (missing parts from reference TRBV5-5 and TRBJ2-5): DAGVTQSPTHLIKTRGQQVTLRCSPISGHKSVSWYQQVLGQGPQFIFQYYEKEERGRGNFPDRFSARQFPNYSSELNVNALLLGDSALYLCASSSLNGRGGGETQYFGPGTRLLVL.

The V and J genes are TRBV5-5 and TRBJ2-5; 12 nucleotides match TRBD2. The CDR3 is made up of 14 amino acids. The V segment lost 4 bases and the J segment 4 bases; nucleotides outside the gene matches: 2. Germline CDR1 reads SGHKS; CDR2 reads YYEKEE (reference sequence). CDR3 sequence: CASSPGLAGETQYF. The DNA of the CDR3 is TGTGCCAGCAGCCCGGGACTAGCGGGAGAGACCCAGTACTTC.

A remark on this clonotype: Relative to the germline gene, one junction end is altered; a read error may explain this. The CDR3 sequence: CAISGIRLAANERFF. The CDR3 DNA reads as TGTGCCATCAGTGGAATCCGACTAGCCGCCAATGAGCGGTTCTTC. V usage is TRBV10-3 and J usage is TRBJ2-1; TRBD2 aligns across 7 bases. The CDR3 totals 15 residues. The V gene's germline CDR1 is ENHRY and CDR2 SYGVKD.